What follows are 2 T cell receptor beta chains derived from one specimen sequenced in a study of CD8 T cells in Susac syndrome. Random hexamers were used to reverse transcribe the RNA input (roughly 0.5 to 1 ug). TCRdb analysed the immunoSEQ multiplex PCR reads with MiXCR anew, one entry per CDR3 protein. Of under 90,000 distinct CDR3 sequences listed, just under 95% are singletons. Input material: CD8+ T cells from PBMCs. These receptors all stem from a human donor with Susac syndrome.

The genes are TRBV29-1 and TRBJ2-7; maybe TRBD2 (6 bases). The CDR3 length is 13 residues. The germline gives CDR1 SQVTM, CDR2 ANQGSEA. The V and J ends lost 4 bases and 3 bases respectively, with 13 bases between them. The CDR3 here is CSVVLAAFYEQYF. CDR3 bases: TGCAGCGTTGTATTAGCGGCGTTCTACGAGCAGTACTTC.

This chain links TRBV7-9 with TRBJ2-4; D is unresolved. CDR1 is SEHNR, CDR2 FQNEAQ, per germline (reference sequence). V lost 4 bases and J 10 bases, leaving 8 bases between the germline ends. This CDR3 has 11 residues. The DNA for the CDR3 is TGTGCCAGCAGCTGGGGTCAAATTCAGTACTTC. Translated, it gives CASSWGQIQYF. The full variable domain, rest sourced from reference TRBV7-9 and TRBJ2-4, is DTGVSQNPRHKITKRGQNVTFRCDPISEHNRLYWYRQTLGQGPEFLTYFQNEAQLEKSRLLSDRFSAERPKGSFSTLEIQRTEQGDSAMYLCASSWGQIQYFGAGTRLSVL.